This is a list of T cell receptor beta chains from one sample in a study of blood T cell repertoires in COVID-19. Produced via immunoSEQ multiplex PCR; TCRdb's table is partial and in-frame only. The data contain a few hundred thousand clones, around four fifths of them seen just once; the ten biggest clones take up 4% to 5%. Source material: peripheral blood. The receptors shown here come from a woman aged 50 to 65 with active or convalescent COVID-19. Both conserved end residues are part of each CDR3. Clone size is not always given. Where it is, it says once, few, many or a class for expanded clones.

v_gene: TRBV30; abundance: -; j_gene: TRBJ1-1; CDR3aa: CAWSGENTEAFF
v_gene: TRBV19; abundance: -; j_gene: TRBJ1-6; CDR3aa: CASRYQGKNSPLHF
v_gene: TRBV7-6; abundance: -; j_gene: TRBJ2-7; CDR3aa: CASGSRQGRYSYEQYF
v_gene: TRBV19; abundance: -; j_gene: TRBJ2-2; CDR3aa: CASSMASGARGELFF
v_gene: TRBV9; abundance: -; j_gene: TRBJ2-7; CDR3aa: CASSVGGTSSYEQYF
v_gene: TRBV19; abundance: -; j_gene: TRBJ2-5; CDR3aa: CASSIAGETQYF
v_gene: TRBV18; abundance: -; j_gene: TRBJ2-2; CDR3aa: CASSPPGLAGGNTGELFF
v_gene: TRBV19; abundance: -; j_gene: TRBJ1-1; CDR3aa: CASKTITSEAFF
v_gene: TRBV5-5; abundance: -; j_gene: TRBJ1-2; CDR3aa: CASSPGPSGYTF
v_gene: TRBV7-5; abundance: once; j_gene: TRBJ1-5; CDR3aa: CVRSSTPRLSNQPQHF
v_gene: TRBV3-1/TRBV3-2; abundance: -; j_gene: TRBJ1-1; CDR3aa: CASSQGGSQGETEAFF
v_gene: TRBV20-1; abundance: -; j_gene: TRBJ2-5; CDR3aa: CSASAPTRDSSFETQYF
v_gene: TRBV4-2; abundance: -; j_gene: TRBJ2-7; CDR3aa: CASSPNPGGPYEQYF
v_gene: TRBV27; abundance: -; j_gene: TRBJ1-1; CDR3aa: CASIGGAGLGTEAFF
v_gene: TRBV7-9; abundance: -; j_gene: TRBJ1-6; CDR3aa: CASSLPGQPNSPLHF
v_gene: TRBV5-1; abundance: -; j_gene: TRBJ1-2; CDR3aa: CASSLRTGQGESRYGYTF
v_gene: TRBV28; abundance: -; j_gene: TRBJ1-1; CDR3aa: CASSLWRQGNTEAFF
v_gene: TRBV5-4; abundance: -; j_gene: TRBJ2-5; CDR3aa: CASSKTSGRADETQYF
v_gene: TRBV2; abundance: -; j_gene: TRBJ2-7; CDR3aa: CASSEWTSGSYEQYF
v_gene: TRBV28; abundance: -; j_gene: TRBJ1-5; CDR3aa: CASSSWTGKGDNQPQHF
v_gene: TRBV24-1; abundance: -; j_gene: TRBJ2-1; CDR3aa: CATSRQGGNEQFF
v_gene: TRBV12-3/TRBV12-4; abundance: -; j_gene: TRBJ1-2; CDR3aa: CASTSGLYGYTF
v_gene: TRBV3-1/TRBV3-2; abundance: few; j_gene: TRBJ2-7; CDR3aa: CASSPRQGDGYEQYF
v_gene: TRBV10-1; abundance: -; j_gene: TRBJ1-6; CDR3aa: CASLPGGGKGIYNSPLHF
v_gene: TRBV5-1; abundance: -; j_gene: TRBJ1-3; CDR3aa: CASSLGTGAGNTIYF
v_gene: TRBV4-1; abundance: many; j_gene: TRBJ2-1; CDR3aa: CASSPSGGKASGRRNEQFF
v_gene: TRBV11-2; abundance: -; j_gene: TRBJ2-1; CDR3aa: CASSWPGGNEQFF
v_gene: TRBV10-3; abundance: -; j_gene: TRBJ2-2; CDR3aa: CATEGQGTGELFF